One T cell receptor beta chain is described in this entry. What it recognizes is unknown. The CDR3 consists of 14 residues. Germline V CDR1 and CDR2: KGHSH, LQKENI. Between the trimmed V and J ends, which lost 4 bases and 2 bases, there was a span of 12 bases. The data belong to a study of Siglec-9 on CD8 T cells in melanoma. Study observations and caveats: An effector memory CD8+ T-cell subset seemingly accumulating in melanoma was reportedly marked and regulated by Siglec-9.

Data came from immunoSEQ multiplex PCR; TCRdb stores just in-frame clones and leaves some out. In the table there are some 39,000 clones, 80% to 85% of which are singletons. The sequence was obtained from a human donor in good health. The sequenced sample was Siglec-9- CD8+ T cells sorted from blood. The chain has TRBV18 and TRBJ2-7, with TRBD1 as a possible D gene (6 bases). CDR3 loop: CASSLPTGAYEQYF. In DNA, the CDR3 is TGTGCCAGCTCACTACCGACAGGCGCCTACGAGCAGTACTTC.